These 15 T cell receptor beta chains were all obtained from the same sample, sequenced in a study of blood T cell repertoires in COVID-19. The repertoire was sequenced with immunoSEQ multiplex PCR; TCRdb's copy has only in-frame clones and lacks some. The sample carries over 150,000 clones, less than 95% recorded once. The sequencing input was peripheral blood. All receptors come from a man over 45 with acute or convalescent COVID-19.

The CDR3 region is CATSDPTPGDWKTQYF. The DNA for the CDR3 is TGTGCCACCAGTGATCCTACGCCAGGGGATTGGAAGACCCAGTACTTC. This chain joins TRBV24-1 and TRBJ2-5; D may be TRBD1 (6 bases). CDR1 is KGHDR, CDR2 SFDVKD, per germline. The CDR3 totals 16 residues. V lost 3 bases and J lost 6, with 19 bases in between.

This clone was picked up one time. The chain combines TRBV28 with TRBJ2-7; D perhaps matches TRBD2 (5 bases). Per the germline V gene, CDR1 is MDHEN and CDR2 is SYDVKM. V was shortened by 2 bases and J by 2 bases, with 7 bases between the two germline ends. The CDR3 extends over 13 amino acids. The CDR3 sequence: CASSLEGPYEQYF. CDR3 DNA sequence: TGTGCCAGCAGTTTAGAGGGCCCCTACGAGCAGTACTTC. The full variable domain, completed using reference TRBV28 and TRBJ2-7, is DVKVTQSSRYLVKRTGEKVFLECVQDMDHENMFWYRQDPGLGLRLIYFSYDVKMKEKGDIPEGYSVSREKKERFSLILESASTNQTSMYLCASSLEGPYEQYFGPGTRLTVT.

This clone was detected only once. CDR3 region: CASSHGTNSYEQYF. As DNA, the CDR3 is TGCGCCAGCAGCCACGGGACTAACTCCTACGAGCAGTACTTC. The chain has TRBV4-1 and TRBJ2-7; 7 nucleotides line up with TRBD2. The CDR3 extends over 14 amino acids. After removal of 3 bases from V and 0 bases from J, the junction contained 2 bases not matched to a gene. Germline assignment: CDR1 MGHRA and CDR2 YSYEKL.

The rearrangement joins TRBV28 to TRBJ2-7; TRBD2 matches 16 bases. The CDR3 is made up of 16 amino acids. The J segment lost 7 bases and the V segment lost 7 bases, leaving 10 bases of the junction unmatched. Per germline, CDR1 MDHEN and CDR2 SYDVKM. The CDR3 DNA sequence: TGTGCCAGCACCTCCCCGGGACTAGCGGGAGGGGGAGAGCAGTACTTC. This gives the protein CASTSPGLAGGGEQYF.

The chain employs TRBV19 and TRBJ1-5; TRBD1 aligns across 8 bases. The CDR3 is 18 amino acids. CDR1 and CDR2 from the germline V gene are LNHDA and SQIVND (reference sequence). V lost 4 bases to trimming and J lost 0 bases; unmatched junction nucleotides: 11. CDR3 in DNA: TGTGCCAGTAGTAAGGGACAGGTGGGCCGGGATAGCAATCAGCCCCAGCATTTT. It specifies CASSKGQVGRDSNQPQHF.

V is TRBV5-1 and J is TRBJ1-1; 7 bases align to TRBD1. CDR1 and CDR2 (germline): SGHRS, YFSETQ. Losses at the gene ends were 2 bases for V and 1 base for J; bases not matched to a gene: 8. The CDR3 totals 16 residues. The DNA of the CDR3 is TGCGCCAGCAGCTTAGATCCTAACAGGGGGAACACTGAAGCTTTCTTT. This gives the protein CASSLDPNRGNTEAFF.

This rearrangement joins TRBV19 to TRBJ1-2; TRBD1 matches 7 bases. V was clipped by 1 base and J by 2 bases; unmatched bases: 10. CDR1 is LNHDA and CDR2 is SQIVND in the germline V gene (reference sequence). The CDR3 is 17 residues long. The CDR3 coding sequence is TGTGCCAGTAGTATAGGCCTTGGACAGGCCTACAACTATGGCTACACCTTC. Translating gives CASSIGLGQAYNYGYTF.

CDR3 in amino acids: CAWSTGAITDTQYF. Here the CDR3 DNA reads TGTGCCTGGAGTACAGGGGCAATCACAGATACGCAGTATTTT. The chain employs TRBV30 and TRBJ2-3, with 7 positions matching TRBD1. The CDR3 covers 14 residues. Germline lookup yields CDR1 GTSNPN and CDR2 SVGIG (reference sequence). V trimming: 2 bases; J trimming: 2 bases; junction bases outside the gene matches: 4.

The V and J genes are TRBV27 and TRBJ2-6; D may be TRBD1 (5 bases). CDR3 length equals 15 residues. With 5 bases removed from V and 4 bases from J, the gap between germline ends came to 12 bases. Germline CDR1 and CDR2: MNHEY and SMNVEV (reference sequence). The CDR3 loop reads CASSRLGVGANVLTF. CDR3 DNA: TGTGCCAGCAGTCGCCTAGGGGTAGGGGCCAACGTCCTGACTTTC.

The chain combines TRBV5-1 with TRBJ2-3; possible D gene TRBD2, 6 bases. V was shortened by 3 bases and J by 3 bases, with 11 bases between the two germline ends. The CDR3 totals 14 residues. CDR1 is SGHRS, CDR2 YFSETQ, per germline. The CDR3 DNA reads TGCGCCAGCAGCTCGGGAGCCCGGACAGATACGCAGTATTTT. Translation: CASSSGARTDTQYF.

This clone was recorded only once. This rearrangement joins TRBV10-3 to TRBJ2-1; TRBD2 aligns across 10 bases. J lost 5 bases, V lost 4 bases, and 11 bases had no gene match. The CDR3 has 17 amino acids. The germline V gene has CDR1 ENHRY and CDR2 SYGVKD. CDR3 loop: CAISGARTSGFDNEQFF. CDR3 nucleotides: TGTGCCATCAGTGGGGCCCGGACTAGCGGTTTTGACAATGAGCAGTTCTTC.

This chain connects TRBV7-6 to TRBJ1-1, with D maybe TRBD1 (6 bases). This CDR3 comprises 12 residues. Germline CDR1 SGHVS, CDR2 FNYEAQ. Trimming took 5 bases from V and 9 from J, leaving 13 bases between them. The CDR3 sequence is CASSATQGKAFF. The CDR3 DNA sequence: TGTGCCAGCAGCGCAACACAGGGCAAAGCTTTCTTT.

This clone was seen just once. V usage is TRBV27 and J usage is TRBJ1-1, with D hard to call. CDR1 and CDR2 (germline): MNHEY, SMNVEV (reference sequence). The V end was cut by 6 bases, the J end by 8 bases, with 16 bases between. The CDR3 is made up of 13 amino acids. The chain's CDR3 is CASREPGLLEAFF. Here the CDR3 DNA reads TGTGCCAGCAGAGAGCCGGGTCTTCTAGAAGCTTTCTTT.

The chain combines TRBV10-3 with TRBJ2-5; tentatively, D is TRBD2 (9 bases). Trimming took off 2 bases at V and 4 bases at J, with 29 bases between the two ends. Germline CDR1 reads ENHRY; CDR2 reads SYGVKD. CDR3 length equals 20 residues. CDR3 region: CAISETRTGTAGGPRETQYF. The CDR3 DNA reads as TGTGCCATCAGTGAGACCAGGACAGGGACAGCGGGGGGCCCCAGAGAGACCCAGTACTTC.

The rearrangement uses TRBV9 and TRBJ1-4, with 9 bases aligning to TRBD1. Germline CDR1 reads SGDLS; CDR2 reads YYNGEE. The CDR3 is 17 residues long. V was clipped by 4 bases and J by 2 bases; unmatched bases: 9. As DNA, the CDR3 is TGTGCCAGCAGCCCGACCGGGACAGGGATCACTAATGAAAAACTGTTTTTT. It specifies CASSPTGTGITNEKLFF.